This TCR beta chain was sequenced during a study of preoperative IRX-2 immunotherapy in early breast cancer. As for treatment: preoperative locoregional IRX-2 cytokine immunotherapy. The CDR3 loop spans 13 amino acids. V was clipped by 6 bases and J by 6 bases, with 11 bases between them. Germline assignment: CDR1 MNHGY and CDR2 SAAAGT. Using immunoSEQ multiplex PCR, the repertoire was profiled, and TCRdb retains in-frame clones only, with some absent. The table includes about 33,000 clones, about 90% detected once. The input for sequencing was tumor tissue, taken after IRX-2 immunotherapy. The TCR was taken from a human donor with breast cancer. The gene calls are TRBV6-8 and TRBJ1-4; D remains ambiguous. This CDR3 is CASSPWTDEKLFF. Written as DNA, the CDR3 is TGTGCCAGCAGCCCATGGACGGATGAAAAACTGTTTTTT.